A single sample gave rise to the 22 T cell receptor beta chains below, sequenced in a study of cytomegalovirus exposure and HLA in healthy donors. The PCR had 60 Vbeta and 13 Jbeta primers. Only in-frame clones appear in the TCRdb table, and some are missing; sequencing was by immunoSEQ multiplex PCR. The sample shows over 150,000 clones, roughly 84% of them seen only once. Sequenced input: PBMCs. The source is a boy younger than 10 in good health and CMV-seronegative.

V and J are TRBV12-5 and TRBJ2-3; 9 nucleotides agree with TRBD2. CDR1 is LGHNT, CDR2 FRNRAP, per germline. This CDR3 is built from 18 residues. With V trimmed by 2 bases and J by 5 bases, 14 bases remained unmatched. The CDR3 region is CASGLRLADKVGRDTQYF. The CDR3 DNA reads as TGTGCTAGTGGTTTGCGACTAGCGGATAAAGTGGGTCGAGATACGCAGTATTTT.

In DNA form, the CDR3 reads TGTGCCAGTAGTATGGGCAGGGGCAGCAGGGGGACTGAAGCTTTCTTT. Amino acids: CASSMGRGSRGTEAFF. The V and J genes are TRBV19 and TRBJ1-1; the match to TRBD1 covers 7 bases. The junction had 12 bases not matched to a gene; V was cut back by 3 bases and J by 5 bases. The CDR3 is 16 residues long. Looked up from germline, CDR1 is LNHDA and CDR2 is SQIVND (reference sequence). Looking up the rest from reference TRBV19 and TRBJ1-1 gives the full variable domain: DGGITQSPKYLFRKEGQNVTLSCEQNLNHDAMYWYRQDPGQGLRLIYYSQIVNDFQKGDIAEGYSVSREKKESFPLTVTSAQKNPTAFYLCASSMGRGSRGTEAFFGQGTRLTVV.

This sequence joins TRBV6-5 and TRBJ2-7; TRBD1 agrees at 8 bases. CDR1 and CDR2 from the germline V gene are MNHEY and SVGAGI. After removal of 4 bases from V and 0 bases from J, the junction contained 2 bases not matched to a gene. The CDR3 covers 14 residues. The CDR3 loop is CASSWTGSSYEQYF. CDR3 nucleotides: TGTGCCAGCAGTTGGACAGGGAGCTCCTACGAGCAGTACTTC.

Only one count was recorded for this clone. This chain joins TRBV29-1 and TRBJ2-1; the D gene is possibly TRBD2 (5 bases). The CDR3 loop spans 12 amino acids. CDR1 is SQVTM and CDR2 is ANQGSEA in the germline V gene. The V end was cut by 7 bases, the J end by 6 bases, with 13 bases between. The chain's CDR3 is CSAPDWPNEQFF. In DNA form, the CDR3 reads TGCAGCGCTCCGGACTGGCCCAATGAGCAGTTCTTC.

The chain carries TRBV19 and TRBJ2-7; TRBD1 might be the D (6 bases). V was shortened by 4 bases and J by 0 bases, with 13 bases between the two germline ends. Germline assignment: CDR1 LNHDA and CDR2 SQIVND (reference sequence). The CDR3 is 15 amino acids. The CDR3 region has the DNA TGTGCCAGTAGTAAGATTGGACAGCCCTCCTACGAGCAGTACTTC. Its translation is CASSKIGQPSYEQYF.

The V and J genes are TRBV25-1 and TRBJ1-1, with a tentative D call TRBD1 (5 bases). V lost 1 base to trimming and J lost 1 base, with 13 bases between them. The CDR3 is 16 residues long. Germline V CDR1 and CDR2: MGHDK, SYGVNS. This CDR3 is CASSEFDGAGNTEAFF. The CDR3 nucleotides read TGTGCCAGCAGTGAATTTGATGGGGCCGGGAACACTGAAGCTTTCTTT.

This chain connects TRBV5-8 to TRBJ1-2; the D gene is possibly TRBD1 (6 bases). Trimming pared 4 bases from V and 2 bases from J, leaving 15 bases between. Germline lookup yields CDR1 SGHTS and CDR2 YDEGEE. This CDR3 is built from 15 residues. In nucleotides, the CDR3 is TGTGCCAGCAGCCCCGCGGACAGTTTAAACTATGGCTACACCTTC. Its protein product is CASSPADSLNYGYTF. The full variable domain, in which reference TRBV5-8 and TRBJ1-2 provide the parts outside the CDR3, is EAGVTQSPTHLIKTRGQQATLRCSPISGHTSVYWYQQALGLGLQFLLWYDEGEERNRGNFPPRFSGRQFPNYSSELNVNALELEDSALYLCASSPADSLNYGYTFGSGTRLTVV.

This sequence joins TRBV28 and TRBJ1-1; 7 bases match TRBD1. This CDR3 region has 15 residues. In germline, CDR1 is MDHEN, CDR2 SYDVKM. The ends lost 5 bases at V and 0 bases at J; junction bases unmatched: 6. The CDR3 here is CASSAWTGLNTEAFF. CDR3 DNA sequence: TGTGCCAGCAGTGCTTGGACAGGTCTGAACACTGAAGCTTTCTTT.

The genes are TRBV5-1 and TRBJ2-7; TRBD1 matches 10 bases. V was pared by 0 bases and J by 3 bases, with 0 bases of the junction left unmatched. The CDR3 is 14 amino acids. CDR1 and CDR2 (germline): SGHRS, YFSETQ. The CDR3 DNA sequence: TGCGCCAGCAGCTTGGGGGACAGGGGCTACGAGCAGTACTTC. Encoded protein: CASSLGDRGYEQYF.

The chain couples TRBV28 to TRBJ2-3; TRBD2 agrees at 14 bases. This CDR3 has 17 residues. V lost 6 bases to trimming and J lost 5 bases; unmatched junction nucleotides: 10. The germline V gene has CDR1 MDHEN and CDR2 SYDVKM. The CDR3 sequence: CASRSPGLAGVRDTQYF. The CDR3 nucleotides read TGTGCCAGCAGATCCCCGGGACTAGCGGGAGTGAGAGATACGCAGTATTTT.

The chain recombines TRBV19 with TRBJ2-2, with a possible D match to TRBD2 (6 bases). CDR1 is LNHDA, CDR2 SQIVND, per germline (reference sequence). V lost 3 bases and J lost 3, with 14 bases in between. CDR3 size: 16 residues. As DNA, the CDR3 is TGTGCCAGTAGTATTCGTGGGACTCCCCACACCGGGGAGCTGTTTTTT. It encodes CASSIRGTPHTGELFF. Full variable domain (missing parts from reference TRBV19 and TRBJ2-2): DGGITQSPKYLFRKEGQNVTLSCEQNLNHDAMYWYRQDPGQGLRLIYYSQIVNDFQKGDIAEGYSVSREKKESFPLTVTSAQKNPTAFYLCASSIRGTPHTGELFFGEGSRLTVL.

CDR3 residues: CASSLPTYNEQFF. CDR3 coding DNA: TGTGCCAGCAGCTTGCCAACTTACAATGAGCAGTTCTTC. The gene calls are TRBV5-6 and TRBJ2-1; D unresolved. Per the germline V gene, CDR1 is SGHDT and CDR2 is YYEEEE. The CDR3 spans 13 residues. V shed 1 base and J shed 4 bases, with 6 bases lying between them.

V is TRBV7-2 and J is TRBJ2-5; 10 bases line up with TRBD1. The V gene end was trimmed by 4 bases and the J gene end by 5 bases; junction bases not matched to a gene: 10. CDR1 SGHTA and CDR2 FQGNSA come from the germline V gene. This CDR3 has 16 residues. In DNA, the CDR3 is TGTGCCAGCAGCTCTCGGACAGGGGGGTACCGGGAGACCCAGTACTTC. Residues: CASSSRTGGYRETQYF. Looking up the rest from reference TRBV7-2 and TRBJ2-5 gives the full variable domain: GAGVSQSPSNKVTEKGKDVELRCDPISGHTALYWYRQSLGQGLEFLIYFQGNSAPDKSGLPSDRFSAERTGGSVSTLTIQRTQQEDSAVYLCASSSRTGGYRETQYFGPGTRLLVL.

The chain combines TRBV27 with TRBJ2-1; 9 bases are a match to TRBD2. The germline V gene has CDR1 MNHEY and CDR2 SMNVEV (reference sequence). This CDR3 spans 18 amino acids. The V segment lost 0 bases and the J segment 5 bases; nucleotides outside the gene matches: 11. The DNA for the CDR3 is TGTGCCAGCAGTTTATCCTCCCCCACGGGCGGGAGGGACAATGAGCAGTTCTTC. Protein: CASSLSSPTGGRDNEQFF.

The genes are TRBV5-3 and TRBJ2-7; 16 bases agree with TRBD2. TRBV5-3 belongs to the ORF category, with a function that is uncertain. Germline trimming cut 4 bases from V and 2 bases from J; bases unmatched to any gene: 9. This CDR3 spans 18 amino acids. The CDR3 DNA sequence: TGTGCCAGAAGCCTGCCGGGGACTAGCGGGAGGGCCACCTACGAGCAGTACTTC. Protein product: CARSLPGTSGRATYEQYF.

V and J are TRBV19 and TRBJ1-2; no firm D call. Trimming stripped 7 bases from V and 4 bases from J, with 13 bases between. This CDR3 has 13 amino acids. From germline, CDR1 is LNHDA and CDR2 SQIVND (reference sequence). The CDR3 here is CASMSRSSYGYTF. The CDR3 DNA reads as TGTGCCAGTATGTCACGCAGTTCCTATGGCTACACCTTC.

The rearrangement links TRBV2 to TRBJ2-6, with a possible D match to TRBD2 (5 bases). CDR1 and CDR2 from the germline V gene are SNHLY and FYNNEI. Trimming took 0 bases from V and 0 from J, leaving 12 bases between them. The CDR3 extends over 18 amino acids. CDR3 sequence: CASSEALARSSGANVLTF. In DNA, the CDR3 is TGTGCCAGCAGTGAAGCGTTAGCGAGATCCTCTGGGGCCAACGTCCTGACTTTC.

This chain connects TRBV7-2 to TRBJ2-3; 7 positions agree with TRBD2. This CDR3 spans 15 amino acids. With 5 bases clipped from V and 2 bases from J, the junction kept 7 bases outside the gene matches. Germline V gene sequence: CDR1 SGHTA, CDR2 FQGNSA. CDR3 nucleotides: TGTGCCAGCAGCAAGAGCGGGATTAACACAGATACGCAGTATTTT. Translating gives CASSKSGINTDTQYF.

The chain combines TRBV5-1 with TRBJ2-5; a weak D match, TRBD2 (6 bases). Trimming took off 0 bases at V and 5 bases at J, with 14 bases between the two ends. The CDR3 is 15 residues long. Germline V gene lookup returns CDR1 SGHRS and CDR2 YFSETQ. The CDR3 reads CASSLVTGSGETQYF. The CDR3 DNA follows: TGCGCCAGCAGCTTGGTAACGGGAAGCGGGGAGACCCAGTACTTC.

The chain joins TRBV2 to TRBJ1-2, with a possible D match to TRBD1 (6 bases). The CDR3 is made up of 12 amino acids. The V end was cut by 5 bases, the J end by 11 bases, with 15 bases between. The germline CDR1 and CDR2 sequences are SNHLY and FYNNEI. The CDR3 here is CASSKDSQGYTF. The CDR3 bases are TGTGCCAGCAGTAAGGACAGCCAGGGTTACACCTTC.

This chain joins TRBV4-1 and TRBJ2-7; 7 nucleotides align to TRBD2. The germline V gene encodes CDR1 MGHRA and CDR2 YSYEKL. V gave up 2 bases and J gave up 3 bases; unmatched junction bases: 10. The CDR3 is 16 amino acids. CDR3 in DNA: TGCGCCAGCAGCCAATCAGACGGGGACTATGACTACGAGCAGTACTTC. Protein sequence: CASSQSDGDYDYEQYF.

V is TRBV4-2 and J is TRBJ1-1, with 7 nucleotides matching TRBD1. Germline CDR1 reads LGHNA; CDR2 reads YNFKEQ. V shed 1 base, J shed 1 base, and the junction held 6 bases outside the gene matches. CDR3 size: 16 residues. The CDR3: CASSQGGGTANTEAFF. For the CDR3, the DNA is TGTGCCAGCAGCCAAGGGGGTGGGACAGCGAACACTGAAGCTTTCTTT.